This TCR beta chain was identified in a study of regulatory T cells in long-lasting Graves disease. For the study at large: Those Graves' patients who were newly diagnosed had been on antithyroid drugs under 3 months. Study-wide findings and caveats: Study of thyroid tissue was not done, with only peripheral blood studied.

Arm-PCR of CDR3 regions with iRepertoire HTBI primers generated TCR beta libraries. TCRdb recomputed calls from the multiplex PCR reads with MiXCR, one row per CDR3 protein. This sample has 450,000 to 600,000 distinct CDR3 sequences, with 16% found just once. CDR1 MDHEN and CDR2 SYDVKM come from the germline V gene. V was clipped by 7 bases and J by 2 bases, with 11 bases between them. The CDR3 extends over 14 amino acids. The sample's time point: newly diagnosed GD, antithyroid drugs for less than 3 months. PBMC-derived RNA was used for the TCR library. An endocrinology unit in Xi'an, China, supplied the patients. Regarding this clonotype: The antigen is undetermined.

These data were also filed under a second study, of T cells in Graves' hyperthyroidism and ophthalmopathy. From that second work: The study used the HTBI primer set for a first-round RT-PCR of the TCR CDR3.

This clonotype was obtained from a man aged 35-49 years with Graves disease. This chain uses TRBV28 with TRBJ1-4; possibly TRBD1 for D (6 bases). The sample in question was peripheral blood mononuclear cells (PBMCs), obtained at new diagnosis, from a patient treated with antithyroid drugs. The CDR3 bases are TGTGCCAGCATGGGGGGCGGGACTAATGAAAAACTGTTTTTT. It is translated as CASMGGGTNEKLFF.